This paragraph reports one T cell receptor beta chain. Data came from immunoSEQ multiplex PCR; TCRdb stores just in-frame clones and leaves some out. The repertoire consists of fewer than 150,000 clones, with roughly 80% occurring once and the leading ten covering 15% to 20%. Participants' reported clinical history set cohort assignment. Donors of Cohort 3 who recovered were those that had two negative PCRs, clearance, or symptom resolution. The sample originates from a study of blood T cell repertoires in COVID-19. The overall study: T cells, B-cell-depleted T cells, or PBMCs provided the cDNA or gDNA that served as material.

Per the germline V gene, CDR1 is LNHDA and CDR2 is SQIVND (reference sequence). This CDR3 spans 13 amino acids. Trimming left V 5 bases short and J 1 base short, with 8 bases between. This receptor was identified in a man aged 30 to 45 who had recovered from COVID-19. The rearrangement uses TRBV19 and TRBJ1-1; no definite D call. Sequenced sample: PBMCs or T cells enriched from blood (not recorded which). The CDR3 loop is CASSFGPNTEAFF. Written as DNA, the CDR3 is TGTGCCAGTAGTTTCGGTCCGAACACTGAAGCTTTCTTT.